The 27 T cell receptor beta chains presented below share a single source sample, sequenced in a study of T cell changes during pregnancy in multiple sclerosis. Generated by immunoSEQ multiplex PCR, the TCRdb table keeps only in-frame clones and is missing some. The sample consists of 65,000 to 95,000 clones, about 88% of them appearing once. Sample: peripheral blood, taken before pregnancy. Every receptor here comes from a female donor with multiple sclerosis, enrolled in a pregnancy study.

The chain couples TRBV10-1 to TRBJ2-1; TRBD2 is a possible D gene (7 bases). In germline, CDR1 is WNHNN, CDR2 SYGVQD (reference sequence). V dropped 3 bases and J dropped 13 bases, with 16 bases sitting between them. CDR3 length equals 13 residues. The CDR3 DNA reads TGCGCCAGCAGTGATACGAGGGGGGGGGACCAGTTCTTC. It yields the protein CASSDTRGGDQFF.

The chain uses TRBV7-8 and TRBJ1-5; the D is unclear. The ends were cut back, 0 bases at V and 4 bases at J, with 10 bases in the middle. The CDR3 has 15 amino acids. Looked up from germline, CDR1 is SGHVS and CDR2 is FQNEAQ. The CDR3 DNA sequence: TGTGCCAGCAGCTTAGCGGAGGGCTTAAATCAGCCCCAGCATTTT. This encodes CASSLAEGLNQPQHF.

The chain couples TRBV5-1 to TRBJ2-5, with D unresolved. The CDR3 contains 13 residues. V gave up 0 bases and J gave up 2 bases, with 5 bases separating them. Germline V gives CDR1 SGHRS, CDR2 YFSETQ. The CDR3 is CASSLALQETQYF. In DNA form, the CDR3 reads TGCGCCAGCAGCTTGGCCCTACAAGAGACCCAGTACTTC.

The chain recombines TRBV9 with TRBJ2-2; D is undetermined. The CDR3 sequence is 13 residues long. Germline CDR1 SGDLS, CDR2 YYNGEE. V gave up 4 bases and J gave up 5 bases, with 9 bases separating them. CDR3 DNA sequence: TGTGCCAGCAGCCCCGAGTTTACCGGGGAGCTGTTTTTT. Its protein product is CASSPEFTGELFF.

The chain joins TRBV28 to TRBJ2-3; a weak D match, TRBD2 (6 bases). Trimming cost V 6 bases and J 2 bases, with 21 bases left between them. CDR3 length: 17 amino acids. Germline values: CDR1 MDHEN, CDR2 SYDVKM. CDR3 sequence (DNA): TGTGCCAGCAGAAAGGAACGGGGGACTCCGGTCACAGATACGCAGTATTTT. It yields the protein CASRKERGTPVTDTQYF.

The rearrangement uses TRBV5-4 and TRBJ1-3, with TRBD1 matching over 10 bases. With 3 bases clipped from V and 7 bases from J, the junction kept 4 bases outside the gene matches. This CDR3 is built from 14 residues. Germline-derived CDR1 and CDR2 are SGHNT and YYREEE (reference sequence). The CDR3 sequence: CASSSDRGGNTIYF. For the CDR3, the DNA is TGTGCCAGCAGCTCGGACAGGGGGGGGAACACCATATATTTT.

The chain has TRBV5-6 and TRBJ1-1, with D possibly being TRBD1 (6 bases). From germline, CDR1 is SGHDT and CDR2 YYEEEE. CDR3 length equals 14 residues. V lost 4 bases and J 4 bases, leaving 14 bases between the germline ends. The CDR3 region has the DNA TGTGCCAGCAGCCACCTGGACAGACTCACTGAAGCTTTCTTT. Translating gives CASSHLDRLTEAFF.

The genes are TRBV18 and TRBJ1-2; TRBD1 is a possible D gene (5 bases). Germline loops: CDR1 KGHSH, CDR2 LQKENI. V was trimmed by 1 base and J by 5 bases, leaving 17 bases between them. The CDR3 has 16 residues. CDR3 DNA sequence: TGTGCCAGCTCACCACGGGCGGGCGGAGGGGCTTATGGCTACACCTTC. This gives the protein CASSPRAGGGAYGYTF.

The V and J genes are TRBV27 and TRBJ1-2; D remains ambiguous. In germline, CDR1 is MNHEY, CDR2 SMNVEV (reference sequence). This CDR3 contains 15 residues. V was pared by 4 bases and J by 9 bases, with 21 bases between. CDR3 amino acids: CASSSHKDPRGSYTF. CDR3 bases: TGTGCCAGCAGTTCTCACAAAGACCCACGCGGGAGCTACACCTTC.

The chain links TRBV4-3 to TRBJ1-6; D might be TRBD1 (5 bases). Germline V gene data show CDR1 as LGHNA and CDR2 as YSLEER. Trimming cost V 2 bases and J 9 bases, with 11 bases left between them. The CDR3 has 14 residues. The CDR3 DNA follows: TGCGCCAGCAGCCAAAACAGGCGAAGTTCACCCCTCCACTTT. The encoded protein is CASSQNRRSSPLHF.

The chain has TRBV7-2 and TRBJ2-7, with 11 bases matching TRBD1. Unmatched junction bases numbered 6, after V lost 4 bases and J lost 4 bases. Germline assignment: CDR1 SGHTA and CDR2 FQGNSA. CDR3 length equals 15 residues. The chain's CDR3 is CASSYRTGGLYEQYF. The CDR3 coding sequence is TGTGCCAGCAGCTATAGGACAGGGGGCTTATACGAGCAGTACTTC.

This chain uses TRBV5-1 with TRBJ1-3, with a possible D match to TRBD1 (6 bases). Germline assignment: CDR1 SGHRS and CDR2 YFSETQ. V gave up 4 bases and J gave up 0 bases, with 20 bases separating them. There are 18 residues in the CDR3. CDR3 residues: CASSPEPQGAFSGNTIYF. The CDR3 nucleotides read TGCGCCAGCAGCCCAGAACCACAGGGCGCCTTCTCTGGAAACACCATATATTTT.

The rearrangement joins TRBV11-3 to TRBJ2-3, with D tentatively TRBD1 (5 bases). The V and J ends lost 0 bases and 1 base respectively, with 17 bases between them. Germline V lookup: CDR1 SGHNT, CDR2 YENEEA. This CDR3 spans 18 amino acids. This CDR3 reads CASSLEVLGRGGTDTQYF. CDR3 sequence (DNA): TGTGCCAGCAGCTTAGAAGTGTTGGGAAGGGGCGGCACAGATACGCAGTATTTT.

Here the CDR3 reads CAISNGTVNEKLFF. CDR3 nucleotides: TGTGCCATCAGTAACGGGACAGTGAATGAAAAACTGTTTTTT. The chain has TRBV10-3 and TRBJ1-4, with TRBD1 identical over 7 bases. Trimming removed 5 bases from V and 5 bases from J; junction bases left unmatched: 5. The CDR3 loop spans 14 amino acids. Germline CDR1 is ENHRY and CDR2 is SYGVKD.

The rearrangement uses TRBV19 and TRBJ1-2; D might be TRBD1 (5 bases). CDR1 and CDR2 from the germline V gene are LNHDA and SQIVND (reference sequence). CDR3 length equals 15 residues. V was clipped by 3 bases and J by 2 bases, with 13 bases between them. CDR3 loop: CASSMEGLWNYGYTF. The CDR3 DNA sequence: TGTGCCAGTAGTATGGAGGGGTTATGGAACTATGGCTACACCTTC.

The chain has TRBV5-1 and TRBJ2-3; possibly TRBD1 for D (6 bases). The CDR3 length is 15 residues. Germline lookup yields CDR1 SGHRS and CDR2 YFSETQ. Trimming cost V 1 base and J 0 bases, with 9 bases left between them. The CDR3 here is CASSLQGPSTDTQYF. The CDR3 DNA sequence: TGCGCCAGCAGCTTGCAGGGGCCCAGCACAGATACGCAGTATTTT.

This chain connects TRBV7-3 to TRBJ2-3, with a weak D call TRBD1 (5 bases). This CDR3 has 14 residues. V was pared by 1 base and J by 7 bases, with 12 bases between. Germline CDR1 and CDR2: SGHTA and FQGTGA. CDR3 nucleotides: TGTGCCAGCAGCTTAAATGGCAGGGCGTATACGCAGTATTTT. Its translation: CASSLNGRAYTQYF. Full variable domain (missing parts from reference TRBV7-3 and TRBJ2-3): GAGVSQTPSNKVTEKGKYVELRCDPISGHTALYWYRQSLGQGPEFLIYFQGTGAADDSGLPNDRFFAVRPEGSVSTLKIQRTERGDSAVYLCASSLNGRAYTQYFGPGTRLTVL.

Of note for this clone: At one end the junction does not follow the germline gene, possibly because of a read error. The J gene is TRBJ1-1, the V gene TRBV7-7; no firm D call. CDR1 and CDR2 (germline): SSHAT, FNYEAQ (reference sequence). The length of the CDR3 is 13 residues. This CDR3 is CASSFQANTEAFF. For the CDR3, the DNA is TGTGCTAGCAGCTTTCAGGCGAACACTGAAGCTTTCTTT. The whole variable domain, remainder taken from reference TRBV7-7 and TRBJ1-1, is GAGVSQSPRYKVTKRGQDVTLRCDPISSHATLYWYQQALGQGPEFLTYFNYEAQPDKSGLPSDRFSAERPEGSISTLTIQRTEQRDSAMYRCASSFQANTEAFFGQGTRLTVV.

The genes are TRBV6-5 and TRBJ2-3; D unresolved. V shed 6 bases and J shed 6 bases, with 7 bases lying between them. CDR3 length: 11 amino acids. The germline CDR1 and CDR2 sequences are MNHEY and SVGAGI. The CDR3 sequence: CASRRYDTQYF. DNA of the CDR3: TGTGCCAGCAGGCGGTACGATACGCAGTATTTT.

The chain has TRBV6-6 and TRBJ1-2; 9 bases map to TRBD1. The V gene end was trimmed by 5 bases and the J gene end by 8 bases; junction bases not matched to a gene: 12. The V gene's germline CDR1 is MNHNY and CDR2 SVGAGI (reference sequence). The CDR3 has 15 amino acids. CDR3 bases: TGTGCCAGCAGTGCCTGGGACAGGGAAGTGGCCGGCTACACCTTC. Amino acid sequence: CASSAWDREVAGYTF.

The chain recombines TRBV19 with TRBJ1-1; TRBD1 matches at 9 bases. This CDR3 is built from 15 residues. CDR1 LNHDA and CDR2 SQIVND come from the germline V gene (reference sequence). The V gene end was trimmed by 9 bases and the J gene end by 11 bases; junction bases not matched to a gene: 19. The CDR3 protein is CASRESRGTGKMAFF. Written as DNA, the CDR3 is TGTGCCAGCCGAGAGAGTAGGGGGACAGGGAAGATGGCTTTCTTT.

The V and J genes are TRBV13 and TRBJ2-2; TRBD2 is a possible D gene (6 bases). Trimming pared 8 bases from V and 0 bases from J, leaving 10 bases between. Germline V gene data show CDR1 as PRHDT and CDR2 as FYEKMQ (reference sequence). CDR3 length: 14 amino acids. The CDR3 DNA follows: TGTGCCAGCGCTTGGGGGGCGAACACCGGGGAGCTGTTTTTT. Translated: CASAWGANTGELFF.

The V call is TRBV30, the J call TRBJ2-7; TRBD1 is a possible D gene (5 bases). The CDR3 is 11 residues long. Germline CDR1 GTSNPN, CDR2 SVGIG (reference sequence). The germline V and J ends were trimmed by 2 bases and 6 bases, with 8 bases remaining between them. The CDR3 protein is CAWSQGSEQYF. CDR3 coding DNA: TGTGCCTGGAGTCAGGGTTCCGAGCAGTACTTC.

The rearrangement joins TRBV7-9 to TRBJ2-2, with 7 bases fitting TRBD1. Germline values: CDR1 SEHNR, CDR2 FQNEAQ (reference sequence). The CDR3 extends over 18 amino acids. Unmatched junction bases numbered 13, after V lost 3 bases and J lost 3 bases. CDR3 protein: CASSFRDSATIYTGELFF. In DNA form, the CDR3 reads TGTGCCAGCAGCTTCCGGGACAGCGCTACTATTTACACCGGGGAGCTGTTTTTT.

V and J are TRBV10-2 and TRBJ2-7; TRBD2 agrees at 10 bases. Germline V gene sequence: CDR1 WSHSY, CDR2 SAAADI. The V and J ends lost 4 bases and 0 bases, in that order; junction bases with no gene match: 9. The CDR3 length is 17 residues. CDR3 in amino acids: CASSGFISGGNSYEQYF. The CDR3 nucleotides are TGCGCCAGCAGTGGGTTCATTAGCGGGGGGAACTCCTACGAGCAGTACTTC.

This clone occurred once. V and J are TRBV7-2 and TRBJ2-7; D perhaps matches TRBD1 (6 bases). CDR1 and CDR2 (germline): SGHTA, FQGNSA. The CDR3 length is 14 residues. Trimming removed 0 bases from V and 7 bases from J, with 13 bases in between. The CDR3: CASSLALDSHEQYF. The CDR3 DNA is TGTGCCAGCAGCTTAGCGTTGGACAGTCATGAGCAGTACTTC.

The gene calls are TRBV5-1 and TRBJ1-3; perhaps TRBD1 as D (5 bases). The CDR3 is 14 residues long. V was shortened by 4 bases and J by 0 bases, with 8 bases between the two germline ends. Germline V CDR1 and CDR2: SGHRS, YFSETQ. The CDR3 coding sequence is TGCGCCAGCAGCCGACAGAGCTCTGGAAACACCATATATTTT. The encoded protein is CASSRQSSGNTIYF.